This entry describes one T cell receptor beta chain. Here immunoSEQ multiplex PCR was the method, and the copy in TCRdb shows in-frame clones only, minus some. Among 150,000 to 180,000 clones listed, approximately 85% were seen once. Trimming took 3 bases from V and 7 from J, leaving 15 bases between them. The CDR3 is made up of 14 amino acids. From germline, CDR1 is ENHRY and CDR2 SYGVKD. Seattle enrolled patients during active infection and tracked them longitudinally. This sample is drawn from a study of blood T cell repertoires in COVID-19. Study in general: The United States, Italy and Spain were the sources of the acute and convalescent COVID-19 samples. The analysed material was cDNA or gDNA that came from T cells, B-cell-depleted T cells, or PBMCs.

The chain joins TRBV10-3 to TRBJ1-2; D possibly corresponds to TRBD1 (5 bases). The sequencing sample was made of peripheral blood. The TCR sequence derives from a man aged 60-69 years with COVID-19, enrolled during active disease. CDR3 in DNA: TGTGCCATCAGTGATTTGTCCCAGGGTTCTGGCTACACCTTC. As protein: CAISDLSQGSGYTF.